The rows below give T cell receptor beta chains drawn from one sample of a study of T cells in Graves' hyperthyroidism and ophthalmopathy. TCRdb reanalysed the multiplex PCR reads using MiXCR and keeps one entry per CDR3 protein. The sample includes about 590,000 distinct CDR3 sequences, 15% to 17% of them seen just once. The source material was blood. The receptors shown here come from a woman aged 25-40 years with Graves' hyperthyroidism. The CDR3 runs from the conserved cysteine through the conserved F or W. Each record gives: V gene, clone size, J gene, D gene, CDR3 DNA, CDR3 protein. The D gene is left open where the match is weak. Clone size is shown for a subset of rows, as once, few, many or a class of expanded clone.

>TRBV10-3|.|TRBJ2-7|.
TGTGCCATCACGGCTGGGACCACCTCCTACGAGCAGTACTTC
CAITAGTTSYEQYF
>TRBV27|many|TRBJ2-7|.
TGTGCCAGCAGCCACTTAGCAGGGGACTACGAGCAGTACTTC
CASSHLAGDYEQYF
>TRBV6-1|few|TRBJ2-7|TRBD2
TGTGCCAGCAGGCCCGATGACAGGTCGAGCGGGAGTCCATACGAGCAGTACTTC
CASRPDDRSSGSPYEQYF
>TRBV28|many|TRBJ2-7|.
TGTGCCAGCAGTTTTAACGGGCCCTACGAGCAGTACTTC
CASSFNGPYEQYF
>TRBV2|.|TRBJ2-4|.
TGTGCCAGCAGTTTTCGACAGAGGGATTTAGCCAAAAACATTCAGTACTTC
CASSFRQRDLAKNIQYF
>TRBV4-2|few|TRBJ2-7|.
TGTGCCAGCAGCCAAGAATCCGAGCCCGTTACCTACGAGCAGTACTTC
CASSQESEPVTYEQYF
>TRBV7-9|.|TRBJ1-4|.
TGTGCCAGCAGCCCACCGGGACCTTCGGTTAATGAAAAACTGTTTTTT
CASSPPGPSVNEKLFF
>TRBV2|.|TRBJ2-1|.
TGTGCCAGCGGGGCCAGGGAGCAGTTCTTC
CASGAREQFF
>TRBV2|.|TRBJ2-3|TRBD2
TGTGCCAGCCTCTGGGGGGGACTAGTATCCCCAGATACGCAGTATTTT
CASLWGGLVSPDTQYF
>TRBV11-2|.|TRBJ1-2|TRBD1
TGTGCCAGCAGCGCCACGGGACAGGAGTATGGCTACACCTTC
CASSATGQEYGYTF
>TRBV28|many|TRBJ1-1|.
TGTGCCAGCAGTTTAAGCCCACAGGGTGACGGTGAAGCTTTCTTT
CASSLSPQGDGEAFF
>TRBV7-9|many|TRBJ2-5|.
TGTGCCAGCAGCTTAGGGAGACCGACCCTTGAAGAGACCCAGTACTTC
CASSLGRPTLEETQYF
>TRBV7-2|many|TRBJ2-1|TRBD2
TGTGCCAGCAGCTTAGATGGGACTAGCGGGAGTAATGAGCAGTTCTTC
CASSLDGTSGSNEQFF
>TRBV5-1|.|TRBJ2-6|TRBD1
TGCGCCAGCAGCTTCGAGACAGGGGGCGTAGCTGGGGCCAACGTCCTGACTTTC
CASSFETGGVAGANVLTF
>TRBV12-3/TRBV12-4|many|TRBJ1-5|.
TGTGCCAGCAGTCGGGCGGATAGCAATCAGCCCCAGCATTTT
CASSRADSNQPQHF
>TRBV7-9|.|TRBJ2-5|TRBD2
TGTGCCAGCAGCTTAGCTCTCAAGCGGGAGGAAGAGACCCAGTACTTC
CASSLALKREEETQYF
>TRBV20-1|few|TRBJ2-7|TRBD1
TGCAGTGCTAGAGATTCTCGGACAGGGCAACCCTACGAGCAGTACTTC
CSARDSRTGQPYEQYF
>TRBV27|few|TRBJ2-7|.
TGTGCCAGTGGTTGGGAGTACGAGCAGTACTTC
CASGWEYEQYF
>TRBV20-1|many|TRBJ2-5|TRBD2
TGCAGTGCTAGAGATTGGCGGGAGGGGGTAGAGACCCAGTACTTC
CSARDWREGVETQYF
>TRBV7-3|many|TRBJ2-7|TRBD2
TGTGCCAGCAGCTTAGGACTAGGCTACGAGCAGTACTTC
CASSLGLGYEQYF
>TRBV19|.|TRBJ1-1|TRBD1
TGTGCCAGTAGTAGGACAGGCCAACAGAACACTGAAGCTTTCTTT
CASSRTGQQNTEAFF
>TRBV7-9|many|TRBJ2-3|TRBD2
TGTGCCAGCAGCTTCCGAGCGGGAGGGATACCGACAGATACGCAGTATTTT
CASSFRAGGIPTDTQYF
>TRBV3-1|many|TRBJ1-2|.
TGTGCCAGCAGCCAAGTCACCCGCTCTGGCTACACCTTC
CASSQVTRSGYTF